This T cell receptor (beta chain) emerged from a study of human T cells and chemical hapten exposure. TCRdb recomputed calls from the RACE reads with MiXCR, one row per CDR3 protein. Among about 380,000 distinct CDR3 sequences, about 4.8% were seen once, and the ten largest hold 2% to 2.5%. This clonotype was counted between two and nine times. Its antigen remains unidentified. The CDR3 spans 15 residues. Germline lookup yields CDR1 SQVTM and CDR2 ANQGSEA. With V trimmed by 6 bases and J by 4 bases, 7 bases remained unmatched. Whole-study results and caveats: TCRs at a frequency above 1 in 1000 stayed unchanged with DPC sensitization.

Regarding time point: patch test 1, 2 weeks after DPC sensitization. Described treatment: therapeutic diphenylcyclopropenone sensitization with weekly scalp DPC. Phlebotomy was performed prior to application of every patch test. It was from unfractionated whole blood that total RNA was extracted. Specimen: whole blood, collected in connection with sensitization to the hapten diphenylcyclopropenone (DPC). The chain is built from TRBV29-1 and TRBJ2-3; 13 bases fit TRBD2. This sequence originates from a woman between 50 and 59 years old with alopecia areata. Some clones in this sample may be carry-over from other donors' samples. The CDR3 is CSVALAGGPPDTQYF. DNA for the CDR3: TGCAGCGTCGCACTAGCGGGGGGGCCCCCAGATACGCAGTATTTT.